Below, 14 T cell receptor beta chains from the same sample are listed, as sequenced in a study of vaccination effects on CD4 cells after COVID-19 (dated by TCRdb to the early 2020s). To identify antigen-specific CD4+ T cell clonotypes by their expansion, the ViraFEST assay first stimulated PBMC with viral peptide pools and then applied TCR sequencing. After less than 13 days of culture, CD4+ T cells were isolated with the EasySep CD4+ T cell isolation kit. Two doses of either the BNT162b2 or the mRNA-1273 mRNA SARS-CoV-2 vaccine were administered to participants. The library came from the immunoSEQ multiplex PCR assay. The immuneACCESS repertoire file appears here via TCRdb, limited to in-frame rearrangements. These files lack a portion of the clones; in checked studies, under half of the deficit traces to unresolved V genes, and the cause of the others is not known. The sample table contains approximately 30,000 clones; only one count was recorded for roughly 80% of them. In total, the top ten clones hold 10% of the sample.

The antigens these receptors bind are not known. The material was CD4+ T cells from PBMCs cultured with HCoV-NL63 spike peptides, obtained after COVID-19 vaccination. In the paper's terms, the cell subset or site label means: HCoV-NL63 spike overlapping peptide pool stimulation. These receptors were obtained from a human donor who received a COVID-19 vaccine.

The V and J genes are TRBV6-1 and TRBJ2-7; 8 bases are a match to TRBD2. Germline V CDR1 and CDR2: MNHNS, SASEGT. V was pared by 2 bases and J by 0 bases, with 3 bases of the junction left unmatched. The CDR3 loop spans 15 amino acids. As DNA, the CDR3 is TGTGCCAGCAGTGAATTGGCGGGAGGCTCCTACGAGCAGTACTTC. It specifies CASSELAGGSYEQYF.

The rearrangement uses TRBV18 and TRBJ2-5; no definite D call. The length of the CDR3 is 14 residues. Per germline, CDR1 KGHSH and CDR2 LQKENI. V was pared by 3 bases and J by 4 bases, with 12 bases between. CDR3 protein: CASSPAAGRETQYF. CDR3 nucleotide sequence: TGTGCCAGCTCACCGGCGGCCGGGCGAGAGACCCAGTACTTC.

The rearrangement joins TRBV4-2 to TRBJ2-3, with D tentatively TRBD2 (6 bases). This CDR3 has 17 amino acids. Trimming cost V 2 bases and J 1 base, with 16 bases left between them. The V gene's germline CDR1 is LGHNA and CDR2 YNFKEQ. The CDR3 DNA follows: TGTGCCAGCAGCCAAAGAGGTACGGGAGAAGGCACAGATACGCAGTATTTT. Protein: CASSQRGTGEGTDTQYF.

This chain links TRBV6-5 with TRBJ1-5, with D possibly TRBD1 on 5 matching bases. The CDR3 contains 13 residues. Trimming stripped 8 bases from V and 2 bases from J, with 10 bases between. CDR1 is MNHEY, CDR2 SVGAGI, per germline. CDR3 sequence (DNA): TGTGCCAGCGGGGCGGGCGGCAATCAGCCCCAGCATTTT. It translates to CASGAGGNQPQHF.

The CDR3 nucleotides read TGCGCCAGCAGCCACTTTGACACCTCCTACGAGCAGTACTTC. Protein sequence: CASSHFDTSYEQYF. The gene calls are TRBV4-1 and TRBJ2-7, with D unresolved. The CDR3 runs to 14 residues. The germline V gene has CDR1 MGHRA and CDR2 YSYEKL. Between the trimmed V and J ends, which lost 3 bases and 0 bases, there was a span of 9 bases.

This chain joins TRBV19 and TRBJ2-1, with 8 bases lining up with TRBD2. V was pared by 5 bases and J by 5 bases, with 2 bases of the junction left unmatched. The CDR3 totals 13 residues. Per the germline V gene, CDR1 is LNHDA and CDR2 is SQIVND (reference sequence). In nucleotides, the CDR3 is TGTGCCAGTAGTTCACTAGCGGACAATGAGCAGTTCTTC. Amino acid sequence: CASSSLADNEQFF.

This clone was found once. V usage is TRBV5-6 and J usage is TRBJ1-2; D perhaps matches TRBD1 (5 bases). V lost 3 bases, J lost 4 bases, and 16 bases lay in between. The length of the CDR3 is 15 residues. The germline CDR1 and CDR2 sequences are SGHDT and YYEEEE. The CDR3 is CASSSLGEEIYGYTF. In DNA, the CDR3 is TGTGCCAGCAGCTCCCTGGGGGAGGAGATCTATGGCTACACCTTC.

The gene calls are TRBV6-6 and TRBJ2-1; 10 bases are a match to TRBD1. The germline V gene encodes CDR1 MNHNY and CDR2 SVGAGI (reference sequence). This CDR3 has 16 residues. Losses at the gene ends were 2 bases for V and 5 bases for J; bases not matched to a gene: 6. CDR3 protein: CASSYRQGTGDNEQFF. As DNA, the CDR3 is TGTGCCAGCAGTTACCGGCAAGGGACAGGGGACAATGAGCAGTTCTTC.

J is TRBJ2-5 and V is TRBV2, with D perhaps given as TRBD1 or TRBD2 (5 bases each). Trimming took 4 bases from V and 9 from J, leaving 12 bases between them. This CDR3 spans 12 amino acids. CDR1 SNHLY and CDR2 FYNNEI come from the germline V gene. CDR3 sequence: CASSGDGPAQYF. The CDR3 DNA reads TGTGCCAGCAGTGGGGACGGCCCGGCCCAGTACTTC.

The chain uses TRBV10-3 and TRBJ2-2, with 8 bases identical to TRBD2. The CDR3 is 16 amino acids. The junction had 13 bases not matched to a gene; V was cut back by 10 bases and J by 3 bases. Germline lookup yields CDR1 ENHRY and CDR2 SYGVKD. The CDR3 coding sequence is TGTGCCACTAGCGACAGCGGGAGTTCTGACACCGGGGAGCTGTTTTTT. This codes for CATSDSGSSDTGELFF.

V and J are TRBV6-5 and TRBJ1-5; 8 nucleotides line up with TRBD1. The CDR3 length is 16 residues. J lost 6 bases, V lost 2 bases, and 9 bases had no gene match. The germline gives CDR1 MNHEY, CDR2 SVGAGI. Here the CDR3 reads CASSYTAQGGGQPQHF. CDR3 nucleotides: TGTGCCAGCAGTTACACAGCACAGGGGGGGGGTCAGCCCCAGCATTTT.

This chain connects TRBV6-5 to TRBJ1-6; D is possibly TRBD1 (6 bases). V lost 5 bases, J lost 10 bases, and 15 bases lay in between. This CDR3 comprises 14 residues. Per the germline V gene, CDR1 is MNHEY and CDR2 is SVGAGI. This CDR3 reads CASSPAGEESPLHF. The CDR3 DNA sequence: TGTGCCAGCAGTCCCGCAGGGGAGGAATCACCCCTCCACTTT.

V is TRBV20-1 and J is TRBJ2-5, with D uncertain. The V end lost 5 bases, the J end lost 5 bases, and 6 bases lay between the germline ends. This CDR3 is built from 10 residues. Germline V gene lookup returns CDR1 DFQATT and CDR2 SNEGSKA (reference sequence). The CDR3 region is CSAVKETQYF. The CDR3 coding sequence is TGCAGTGCTGTTAAGGAGACCCAGTACTTC.

The chain employs TRBV9 and TRBJ2-7, with 7 bases matching TRBD2. The CDR3 spans 14 residues. V dropped 0 bases and J dropped 0; count of bases not matched to a gene: 0. CDR1 is SGDLS and CDR2 is YYNGEE in the germline V gene. This CDR3 reads CASSVGGSSYEQYF. The CDR3 nucleotides read TGTGCCAGCAGCGTAGGCGGGAGCTCCTACGAGCAGTACTTC.